The T cell receptor beta chain described here comes from a study of OX40 agonist ivuxolimab in advanced cancers. Turning to the study itself: Given to patients was ivuxolimab, an agonistic anti-OX40 (CD134) antibody. Averaging roughly 60 years in age, with a range of about 23 to 80, the cohort was 65% to 90% male.

Study-wide findings and caveats: Expanded peripheral T cells had an undetermined antigen specificity. Blood T cells, both CD4+ and CD8+, expanded clonally by week 6 at 0.1 to 3.0 mg/kg.

Using immunoSEQ multiplex PCR, the repertoire was profiled, and TCRdb retains in-frame clones only, with some absent. The sample holds 55,000 to 70,000 clones, about 87% seen once. The V end lost 7 bases, the J end lost 9 bases, and 19 bases lay between the germline ends. Germline lookup yields CDR1 MNHEY and CDR2 SMNVEV (reference sequence). This CDR3 contains 14 residues. Of note for this clone: Its antigen is still unknown.

The TCR originated in an adult with an advanced solid tumor such as melanoma, head and neck, liver or kidney cancer. The material sequenced was CD4+ or CD8+ T cells sorted from blood, taken in a trial of the OX40 agonist ivuxolimab. The rearrangement links TRBV27 to TRBJ2-1; tentatively, D is TRBD2 (6 bases). The CDR3 reads CASTLGLPRGEQFF. CDR3 DNA sequence: TGTGCCAGCACCCTGGGACTGCCGCGAGGTGAGCAGTTCTTC.